The source of this T cell receptor beta chain is a study of CD8 T cells in ankylosing spondylitis. Study outcomes and limitations: Clones linked with disease were CD8+ and fairly uncommon in the peripheral blood. Researchers reportedly found disease-linked clones significantly enriched in matched ankylosing spondylitis synovial fluid.

Generation of TCR beta libraries employed quantitative 5'-RACE incorporating molecular barcodes. MiXCR was run by TCRdb on the 5' RACE reads, yielding one entry per CDR3 protein. The sample has 200,000 to 300,000 distinct CDR3 sequences; roughly a third are singletons. Details on this clonotype: The antigen is unknown.

The CDR3 covers 15 residues. V lost 2 bases and J 5 bases, leaving 15 bases between the germline ends. The sequencing input was blood, either unsorted or a sorted T cell fraction (not recorded which). The chain combines TRBV12-3 or TRBV12-4 with TRBJ1-1; the D is unclear. The sequence was obtained from a male donor with ankylosing spondylitis or in good health (not recorded which). DNA of the CDR3: TGTGCCAGCAGTTTAAGGCCCCCATTCGGGACTGAAGCTTTCTTT. This encodes CASSLRPPFGTEAFF.